This TCR beta chain comes out of a study of blood T cell repertoires in COVID-19 (dated by TCRdb to between 2020 and 2021). Looking at the study overall: Collaborator samples came from the United States, Italy and Spain and covered acute and convalescent phases of COVID-19. The prospective study material was composed of cDNA or gDNA derived from T cells, B-cell-depleted T cells, or PBMCs. Subjects who had been exposed to COVID-19, were actively infected with it, or had recovered from it provided the deeply sampled blood TCRbeta repertoires that made up the dataset. A freely available public database, intended as a resource for researchers studying the immune response to SARS-CoV-2, is where the repertoires were released. Samples were obtained from the ongoing ImmuneRACE study (first 160 participants) and from about 1,300 subjects provided by 6 global collaborators. A de-identified subject ID, COVID-19 status, age in years and sex were almost always included in the sample metadata. Where available, HLA class I and class II types were taken from metadata supplied by the sample provider and were not determined by assay-based typing.

CDR3 length: 16 amino acids, cysteine to phenylalanine. Only CDR3 DNA is held: 48 bases, read in frame from base 1. V lost 7 bases and J lost 10 bases; the stretch between them is 23 bases long. TCRbeta CDR3 regions were amplified from genomic DNA by means of the immunoSEQ Assay, a bias-controlled multiplex PCR. The authors processed their data as follows. Within the assay, amplification of reference gene primers was used to estimate how many nucleated cells each sample contained. Sequence reads were collapsed and filtered to measure the absolute abundance of every unique TCRbeta CDR3 rearrangement. For each sample, productive Simpson clonality was calculated as the square root of Simpson's diversity index across productive rearrangements. The immuneACCESS repertoire file appears here via TCRdb, limited to in-frame rearrangements. These files lack a portion of the clones; in checked studies, under half of the deficit traces to unresolved V genes, and the cause of the others is not known. D and trimming come from the DNA, and the V and J calls and clone size come from that table. This sample is represented by roughly 250,000 clones; about 88% of them were singletons. The top ten clones comprise approximately 2.2% of the sample.

What the work shows at the level of the full study, not this receptor alone: The quantity of clinical and demographic metadata differed by source and by participant and was supplied without curation.

A second Seattle source provided samples from volunteer blood donors who had recovered from COVID-19. The collaborating institutions used their own protocols to collect whole blood in K2EDTA tubes. For TCRbeta analysis, collaborators shipped samples in one of three forms: frozen whole blood, isolated PBMCs, or DNA extracted from either of those sample types. A remark on this clone: Its antigen is still unknown. No base quality information exists; no much larger clone differs at one position.

Sequencing was carried out using peripheral blood. This TCR was sampled from a woman in her thirties or forties who had recovered from COVID-19. The rearranged chain carries TRBV23-1 and TRBJ1-6; the D segment could be TRBD1, given 6 matching bases. TRBV23-1 is flagged as an ORF with uncertain function. The CDR3 amino acid sequence is: CASTQAQRGRGSPLHF. Read as DNA, the sequence is TGCGCCAGCACACAAGCCCAGAGGGGGAGGGGCTCACCCCTCCACTTT.